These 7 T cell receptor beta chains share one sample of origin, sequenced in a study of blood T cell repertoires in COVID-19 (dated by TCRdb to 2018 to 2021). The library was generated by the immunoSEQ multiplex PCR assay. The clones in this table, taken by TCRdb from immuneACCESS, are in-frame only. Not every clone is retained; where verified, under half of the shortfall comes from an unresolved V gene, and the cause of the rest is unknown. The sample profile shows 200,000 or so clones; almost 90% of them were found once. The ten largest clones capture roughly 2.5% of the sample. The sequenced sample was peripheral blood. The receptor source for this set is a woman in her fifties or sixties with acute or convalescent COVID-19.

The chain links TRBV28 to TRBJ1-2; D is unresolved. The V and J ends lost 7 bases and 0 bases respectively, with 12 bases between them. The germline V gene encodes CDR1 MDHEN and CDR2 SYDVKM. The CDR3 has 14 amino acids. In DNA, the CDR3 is TGTGCCAGCAATAGTGGTATAGCTAACTATGGCTACACCTTC. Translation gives CASNSGIANYGYTF.

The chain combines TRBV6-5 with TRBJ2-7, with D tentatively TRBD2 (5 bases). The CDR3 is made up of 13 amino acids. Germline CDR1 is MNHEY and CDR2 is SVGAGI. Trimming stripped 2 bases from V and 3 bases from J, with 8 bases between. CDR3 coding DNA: TGTGCCAGCAGTTACGGACTTTACTACGAGCAGTACTTC. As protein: CASSYGLYYEQYF.

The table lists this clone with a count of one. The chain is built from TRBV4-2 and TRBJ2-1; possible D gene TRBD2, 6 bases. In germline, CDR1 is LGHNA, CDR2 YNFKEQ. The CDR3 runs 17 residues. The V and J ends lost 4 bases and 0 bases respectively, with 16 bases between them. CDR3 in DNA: TGTGCCAGCAGCCGGGGTGCGGGACTGAGCTCCTACAATGAGCAGTTCTTC. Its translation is CASSRGAGLSSYNEQFF.

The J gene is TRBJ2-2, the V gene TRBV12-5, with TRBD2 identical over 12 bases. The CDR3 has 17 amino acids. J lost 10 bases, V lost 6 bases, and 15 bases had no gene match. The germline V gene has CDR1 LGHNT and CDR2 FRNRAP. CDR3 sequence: CASGPPGLAGSLSELFF. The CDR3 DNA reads TGTGCTAGTGGCCCCCCGGGACTAGCGGGCTCGTTGTCGGAGCTGTTTTTT.

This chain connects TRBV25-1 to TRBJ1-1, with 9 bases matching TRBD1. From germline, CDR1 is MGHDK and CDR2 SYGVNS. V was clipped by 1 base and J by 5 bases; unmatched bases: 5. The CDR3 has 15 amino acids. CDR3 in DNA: TGTGCCAGCAGTGAATGGGACAGGGAATATACTGAAGCTTTCTTT. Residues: CASSEWDREYTEAFF.

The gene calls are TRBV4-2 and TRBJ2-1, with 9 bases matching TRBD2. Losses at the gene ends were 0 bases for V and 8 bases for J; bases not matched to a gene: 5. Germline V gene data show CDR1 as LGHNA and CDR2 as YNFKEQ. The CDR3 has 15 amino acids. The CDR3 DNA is TGTGCCAGCAGCCAAGAGGCGGGGGGGAGCTATGAGCAGTTCTTC. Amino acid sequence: CASSQEAGGSYEQFF.

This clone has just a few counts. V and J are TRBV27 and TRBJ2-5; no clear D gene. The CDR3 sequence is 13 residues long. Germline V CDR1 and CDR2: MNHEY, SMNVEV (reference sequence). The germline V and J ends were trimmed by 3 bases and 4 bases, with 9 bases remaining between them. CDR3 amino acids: CASSFQVGETQYF. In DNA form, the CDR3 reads TGTGCCAGCAGTTTTCAGGTGGGAGAGACCCAGTACTTC.